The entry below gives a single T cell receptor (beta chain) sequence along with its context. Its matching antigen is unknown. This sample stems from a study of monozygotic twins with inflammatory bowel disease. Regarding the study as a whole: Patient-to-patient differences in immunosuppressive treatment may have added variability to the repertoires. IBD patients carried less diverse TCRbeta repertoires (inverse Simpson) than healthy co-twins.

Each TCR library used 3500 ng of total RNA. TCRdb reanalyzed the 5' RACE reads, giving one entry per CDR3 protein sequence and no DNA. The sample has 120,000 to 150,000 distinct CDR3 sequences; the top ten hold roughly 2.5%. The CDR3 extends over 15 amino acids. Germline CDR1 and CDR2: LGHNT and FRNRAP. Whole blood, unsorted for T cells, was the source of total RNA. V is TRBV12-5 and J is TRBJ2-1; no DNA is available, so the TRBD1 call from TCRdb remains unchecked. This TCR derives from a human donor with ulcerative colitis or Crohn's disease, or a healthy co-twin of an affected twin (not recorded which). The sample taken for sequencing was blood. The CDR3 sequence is CASGGPRDRVNEQFF.